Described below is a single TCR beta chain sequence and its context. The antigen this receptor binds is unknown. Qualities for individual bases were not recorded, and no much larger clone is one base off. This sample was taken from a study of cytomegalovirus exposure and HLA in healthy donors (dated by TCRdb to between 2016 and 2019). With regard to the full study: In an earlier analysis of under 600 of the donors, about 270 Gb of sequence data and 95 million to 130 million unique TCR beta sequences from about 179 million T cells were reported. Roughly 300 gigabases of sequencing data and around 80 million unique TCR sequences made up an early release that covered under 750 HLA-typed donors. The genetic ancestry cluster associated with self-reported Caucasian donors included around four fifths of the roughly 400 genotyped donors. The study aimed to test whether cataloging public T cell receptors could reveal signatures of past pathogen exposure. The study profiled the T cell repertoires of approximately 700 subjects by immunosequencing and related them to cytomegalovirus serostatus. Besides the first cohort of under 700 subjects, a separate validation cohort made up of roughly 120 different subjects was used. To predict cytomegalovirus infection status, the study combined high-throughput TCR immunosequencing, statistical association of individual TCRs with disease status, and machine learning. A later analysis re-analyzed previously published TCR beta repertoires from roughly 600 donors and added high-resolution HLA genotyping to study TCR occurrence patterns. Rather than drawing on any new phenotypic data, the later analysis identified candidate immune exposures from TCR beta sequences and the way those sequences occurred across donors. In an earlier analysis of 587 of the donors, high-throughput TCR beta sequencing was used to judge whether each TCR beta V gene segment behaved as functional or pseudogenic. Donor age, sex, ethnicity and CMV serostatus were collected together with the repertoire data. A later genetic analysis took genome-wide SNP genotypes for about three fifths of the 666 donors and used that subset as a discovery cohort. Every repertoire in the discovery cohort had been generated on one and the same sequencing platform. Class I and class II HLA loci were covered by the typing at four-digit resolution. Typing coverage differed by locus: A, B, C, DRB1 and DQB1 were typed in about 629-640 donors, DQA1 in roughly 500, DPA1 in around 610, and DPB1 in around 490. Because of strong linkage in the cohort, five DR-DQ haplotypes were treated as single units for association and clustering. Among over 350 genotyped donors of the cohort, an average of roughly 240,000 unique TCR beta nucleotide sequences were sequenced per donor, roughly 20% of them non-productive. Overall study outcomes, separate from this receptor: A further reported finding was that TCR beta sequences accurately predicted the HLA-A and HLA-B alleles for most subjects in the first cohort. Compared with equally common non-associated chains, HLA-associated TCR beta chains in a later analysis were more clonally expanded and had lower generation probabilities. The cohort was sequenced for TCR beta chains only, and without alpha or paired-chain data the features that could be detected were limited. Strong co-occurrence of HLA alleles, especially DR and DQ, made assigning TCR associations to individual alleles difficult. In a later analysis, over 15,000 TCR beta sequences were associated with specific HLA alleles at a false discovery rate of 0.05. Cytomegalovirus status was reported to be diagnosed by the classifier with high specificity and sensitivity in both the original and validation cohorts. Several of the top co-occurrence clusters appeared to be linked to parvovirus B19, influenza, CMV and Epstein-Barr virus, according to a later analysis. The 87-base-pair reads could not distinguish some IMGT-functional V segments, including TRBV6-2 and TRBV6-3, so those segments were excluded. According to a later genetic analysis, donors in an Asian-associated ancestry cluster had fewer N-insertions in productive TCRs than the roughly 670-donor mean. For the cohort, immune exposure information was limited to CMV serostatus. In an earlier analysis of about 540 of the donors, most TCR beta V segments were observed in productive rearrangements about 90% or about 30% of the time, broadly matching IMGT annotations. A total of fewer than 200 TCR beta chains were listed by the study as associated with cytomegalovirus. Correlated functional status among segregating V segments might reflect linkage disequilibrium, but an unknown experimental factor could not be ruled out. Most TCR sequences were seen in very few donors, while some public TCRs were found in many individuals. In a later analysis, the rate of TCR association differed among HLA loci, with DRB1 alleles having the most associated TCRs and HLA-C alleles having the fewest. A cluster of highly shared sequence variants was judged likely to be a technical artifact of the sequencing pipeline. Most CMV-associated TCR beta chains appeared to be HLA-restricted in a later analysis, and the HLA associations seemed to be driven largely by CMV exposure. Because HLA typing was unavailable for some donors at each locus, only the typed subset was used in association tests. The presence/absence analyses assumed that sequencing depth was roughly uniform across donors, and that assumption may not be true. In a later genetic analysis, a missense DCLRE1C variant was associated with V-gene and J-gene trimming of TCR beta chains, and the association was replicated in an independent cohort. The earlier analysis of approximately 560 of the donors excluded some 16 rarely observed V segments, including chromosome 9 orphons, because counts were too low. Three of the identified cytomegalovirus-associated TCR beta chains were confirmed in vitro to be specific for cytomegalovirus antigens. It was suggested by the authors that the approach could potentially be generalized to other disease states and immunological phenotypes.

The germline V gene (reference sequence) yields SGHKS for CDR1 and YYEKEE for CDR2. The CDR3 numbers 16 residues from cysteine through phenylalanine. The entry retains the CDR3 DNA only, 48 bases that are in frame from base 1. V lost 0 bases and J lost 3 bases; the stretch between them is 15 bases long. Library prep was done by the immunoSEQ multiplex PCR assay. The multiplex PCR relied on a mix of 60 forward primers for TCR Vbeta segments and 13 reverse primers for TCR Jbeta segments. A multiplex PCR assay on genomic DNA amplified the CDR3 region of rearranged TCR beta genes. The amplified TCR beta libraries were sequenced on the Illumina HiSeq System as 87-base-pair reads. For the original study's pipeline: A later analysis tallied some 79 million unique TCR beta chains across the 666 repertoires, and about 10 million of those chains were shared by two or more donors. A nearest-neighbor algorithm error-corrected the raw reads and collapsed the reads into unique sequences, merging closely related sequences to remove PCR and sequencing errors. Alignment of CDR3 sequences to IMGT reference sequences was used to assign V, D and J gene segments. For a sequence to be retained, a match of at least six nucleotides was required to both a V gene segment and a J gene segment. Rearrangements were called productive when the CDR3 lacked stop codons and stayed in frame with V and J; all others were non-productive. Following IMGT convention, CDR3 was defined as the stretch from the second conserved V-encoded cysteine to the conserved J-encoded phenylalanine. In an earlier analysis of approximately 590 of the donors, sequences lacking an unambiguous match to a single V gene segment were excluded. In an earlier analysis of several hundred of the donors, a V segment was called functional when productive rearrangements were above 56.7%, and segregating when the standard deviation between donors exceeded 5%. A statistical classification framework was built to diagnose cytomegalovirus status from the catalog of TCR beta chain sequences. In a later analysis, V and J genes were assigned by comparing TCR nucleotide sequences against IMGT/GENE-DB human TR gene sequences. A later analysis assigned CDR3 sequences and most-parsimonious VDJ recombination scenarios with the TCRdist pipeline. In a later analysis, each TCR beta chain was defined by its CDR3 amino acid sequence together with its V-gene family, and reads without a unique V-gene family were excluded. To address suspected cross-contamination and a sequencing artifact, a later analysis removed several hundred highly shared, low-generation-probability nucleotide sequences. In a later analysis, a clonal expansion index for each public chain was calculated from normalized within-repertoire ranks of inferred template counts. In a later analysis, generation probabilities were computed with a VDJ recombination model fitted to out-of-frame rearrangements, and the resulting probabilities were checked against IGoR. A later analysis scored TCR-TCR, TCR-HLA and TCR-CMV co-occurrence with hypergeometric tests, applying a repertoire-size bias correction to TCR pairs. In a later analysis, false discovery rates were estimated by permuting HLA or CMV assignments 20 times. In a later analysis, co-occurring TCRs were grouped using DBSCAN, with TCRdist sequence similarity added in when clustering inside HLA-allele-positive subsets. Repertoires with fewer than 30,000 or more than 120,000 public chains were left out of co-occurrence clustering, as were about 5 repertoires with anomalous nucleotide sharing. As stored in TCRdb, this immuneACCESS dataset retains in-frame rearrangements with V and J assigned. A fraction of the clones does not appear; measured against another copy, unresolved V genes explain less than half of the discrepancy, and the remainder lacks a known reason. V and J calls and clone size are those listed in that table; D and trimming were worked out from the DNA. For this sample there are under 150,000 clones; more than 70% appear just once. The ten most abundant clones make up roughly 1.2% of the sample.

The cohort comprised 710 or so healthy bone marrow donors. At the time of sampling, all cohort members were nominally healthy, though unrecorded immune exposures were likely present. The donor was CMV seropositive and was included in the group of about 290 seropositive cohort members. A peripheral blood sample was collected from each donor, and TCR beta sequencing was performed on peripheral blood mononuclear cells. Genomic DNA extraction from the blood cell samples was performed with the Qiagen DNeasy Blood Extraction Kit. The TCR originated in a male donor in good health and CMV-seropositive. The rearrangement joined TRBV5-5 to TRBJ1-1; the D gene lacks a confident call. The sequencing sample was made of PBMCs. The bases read TGTGCCAGCAGCTTGGATGTTCGGGTCGCGGACACTGAAGCTTTCTTT. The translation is CASSLDVRVADTEAFF.